This T cell receptor (beta chain) emerged from a study of T cell responses to AZD1222 COVID-19 vaccine (dated by TCRdb to about 2021). General notes on the study: AZD1222 recipients whose second dose came at about 4 weeks and those whose second dose came at about 12 weeks were combined into one group, since spike-specific TCR depth and breadth did not differ between the two schedules. TCR sequencing covered approximately 230 trial participants: roughly 200 given two doses of AZD1222 and about 26 given two doses of MenACWY control vaccine. Enrollment into the trials was organized by age into subgroups of 18-55, 56-69 and 70-plus years, and those subgroups contained roughly 160, 29 and 62 TCR-sequenced participants, respectively.

Germline trimming: 6 bases from V, 5 bases from J; junction bases outside gene matches: 2. In the germline V gene (reference sequence), CDR1 corresponds to MNHNY and CDR2 to SVGAGI. From the cysteine up to the phenylalanine, the CDR3 has a length of 13 residues. Just the 39-base CDR3 DNA is kept, in frame starting at base 1. This clone appeared a single time. Its antigen target is currently unknown. Base qualities were left out, and no much larger clone turns up one base away. The meaning of the sample's time point label: baseline before first vaccination. The vaccinee samples were drawn from two UK trials, COV001 and COV002, one of which was a single-blind randomized controlled phase 2/3 trial testing AZD1222 (ChAdOx1 nCoV-19) in healthy adults. For TCRbeta chain sequencing, PBMC samples were collected from trial participants at day 0 and at day 28 after the second dose. The research as a whole found: After two AZD1222 doses, both the breadth and the depth of spike-specific TCRs were significantly higher than at day 0 and than in MenACWY recipients. Conclusions about previously exposed vaccinees are limited because only six or seven AZD1222 recipients were SARS-CoV-2 seropositive at baseline. CD4 TCRs associated with the vaccine covered the entire spike protein, and the dominant responses were in regions 160-218 and 743-854. Because no day 14 peak-response samples were available, repertoires were characterized only after the peak T cell response. Nearly half of unique spike-specific TCRs reportedly recognized epitopes outside regions mutated in the B.1.351 and B.1.1.7 variants. Participants were mostly white British, with more females than males. The authors suggested clonal diversity may have been underestimated. In the small 56-69-year group, the increase in depth fell short of significance, most likely because of low power.

The CDR3 regions of human TCRbeta chains were analyzed by immunosequencing. As for the original processing: TCRs in the repertoires were compared against a reference library of SARS-CoV-2-specific TCRs that had been generated with the MIRA antigen-specificity platform. Breadth meant the fraction of unique TCRs that were SARS-CoV-2-associated, whereas depth meant the fraction of total T cells that were SARS-CoV-2-associated. Using the MIRA data, each spike-specific TCR was assigned both to the spike region to which the TCR was reactive and to a CD4 or CD8 class. Log10-transformed breadth and depth values were compared by one-way ANOVA with Sidak's multiple comparisons tests. In TCRdb, the immuneACCESS table is reduced to in-frame sequences with V and J assigned. These tables do not hold every clone; where another copy was compared, an unresolved V gene accounts for under half, and the others remain unexplained. V and J calls and clone size come straight from that table; D and trimming were deduced from the DNA. For this sample there are 100,000 to 120,000 clones; more than 70% appear just once. 3% to 3.5% of the sample comes from the top ten.

This clonotype originated in an adult in good health. The V and J genes are TRBV6-6 and TRBJ1-5; 9 of the junction bases match TRBD1. Material: peripheral blood, obtained on day 0 of AZD1222 vaccination. The CDR3 protein sequence reads: CASRGQGYQPQHF. The base sequence is TGTGCCAGCAGAGGACAGGGGTATCAGCCCCAGCATTTT.